This TCR beta chain was recorded in a study of post-analysis software for immune sequencing data. The CDR3 is 11 residues long. CDR1 is DFQATT and CDR2 is SNEGSKA in the germline V gene (reference sequence). The V end lost 2 bases, the J end lost 1 base, and 2 bases lay between the germline ends. Libraries were made from TCR beta cDNA, and they carried unique molecular identifiers. Each sample of roughly 0.95 to 10 million input T cells yielded about 500,000 cDNA molecules, so each molecule approximated one T cell. In TCRdb, the PCR reads were re-called with MiXCR into one record per CDR3 protein. The sample holds 800,000 to 950,000 distinct CDR3 sequences; around 53% are singletons and the top ten take about 4.5%. Overall study findings and caveats: Included in a set of five TRBV segments more frequent in patients than controls were TRBV5-6, TRBV5-1 and TRBV20-1. Multiple sclerosis was associated with a significant reduction in normalized Chao1 diversity relative to controls.

Worth noting for this clonotype: No antigen is known for it.

The chain combines TRBV20-1 with TRBJ2-5; no reliable D call. The source material was blood. The receptor's source is a girl aged 10-17 years with multiple sclerosis. The CDR3 protein is CSARSQETQYF. CDR3 nucleotides: TGCAGTGCTAGATCCCAAGAGACCCAGTACTTC.